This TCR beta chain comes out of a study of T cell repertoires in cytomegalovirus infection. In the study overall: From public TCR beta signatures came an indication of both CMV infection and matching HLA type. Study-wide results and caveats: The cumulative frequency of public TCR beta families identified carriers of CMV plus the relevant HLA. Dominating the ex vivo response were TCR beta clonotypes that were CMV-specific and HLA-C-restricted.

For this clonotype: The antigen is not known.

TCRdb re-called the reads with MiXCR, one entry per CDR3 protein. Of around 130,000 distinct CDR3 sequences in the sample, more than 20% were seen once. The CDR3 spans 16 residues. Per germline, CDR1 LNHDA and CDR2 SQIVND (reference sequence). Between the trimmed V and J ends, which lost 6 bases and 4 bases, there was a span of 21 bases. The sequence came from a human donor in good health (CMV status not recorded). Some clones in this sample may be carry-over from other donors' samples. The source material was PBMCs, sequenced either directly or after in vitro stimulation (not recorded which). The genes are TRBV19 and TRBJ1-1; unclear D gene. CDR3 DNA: TGTGCCAGTAGCCGCCCCGGTGTCTCTATAACCACTGAAGCTTTCTTT. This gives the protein CASSRPGVSITTEAFF.